There are many counts of the clone carrying this T cell receptor (beta chain). Its matching antigen is unknown. Building of the TCR beta libraries involved iRepertoire HTBI primers and Arm-PCR of CDR3 regions. TCRdb reprocessed the multiplex PCR reads with MiXCR, giving one entry per CDR3 protein. Of hundreds of thousands of distinct CDR3 sequences listed, approximately 15% were seen once; the top ten hold 15% to 20%. These data belong to a study of regulatory T cells in long-lasting Graves disease. The CDR3 loop spans 15 amino acids. The V gene's germline CDR1 is MDHEN and CDR2 SYDVKM. Trimming took 10 bases from V and 3 from J; bases not matched to a gene: 11. Time point described: newly diagnosed GD, antithyroid drugs for less than 3 months. PBMC-derived RNA was used for the TCR library. Study-wide points: There were preferences for TRBV28, TRBJ1-2 and TRBJ2-5 in persistent disease.

The same sample was also studied in work on T cells in Graves' hyperthyroidism and ophthalmopathy. This second study says: Based on clinical symptoms, serum thyroxine and TRAb, thyroid ultrasound and orbital computed tomography, diagnoses were reached. Among clonotypes expanded in thyroid above 0.001, most were also found in blood.

This chain links TRBV28 with TRBJ2-7; TRBD2 agrees at 11 bases. Sample: peripheral blood mononuclear cells (PBMCs), taken at new diagnosis, from a patient treated with antithyroid drugs. This TCR came from a woman under 40 with Graves disease. In nucleotides, the CDR3 is TGTGCCACCATTTATCTAGCGGGAGGCCGCTACGAGCAGTACTTC. Protein product: CATIYLAGGRYEQYF.